This T cell receptor (beta chain) was captured in a study of T cell repertoires in cytomegalovirus infection. Study context: Indications came from public TCR beta signatures; they pointed to CMV infection and to a matching HLA type. General study findings and limits: Of the TCR beta families, the public ones yielded a cumulative frequency that identified carriers of CMV plus the relevant HLA.

This clonotype was counted many times. No antigen is known for it. A single record per CDR3 protein comes from TCRdb applying MiXCR to the reads. The data show roughly 100,000 distinct CDR3 sequences, with about 15% seen just once and approximately 8% held by the top ten. This sequence was found in a human donor in good health (CMV status not recorded). Some clones in this sample may be carry-over from other donors' samples. Sequencing was performed on PBMCs.

The CDR3 DNA is TGTGCCAGCAGCGGGTTCGGACTAGGATACAATGAGCAGTTCTTC. Its protein product is CASSGFGLGYNEQFF. The V and J genes are TRBV7-9 and TRBJ2-1; 7 bases are a match to TRBD2. V shed 5 bases and J 4 bases; nucleotides not matched to a gene: 8. The CDR3 covers 15 residues. Germline CDR1 and CDR2: SEHNR and FQNEAQ (reference sequence).